The clone carrying this T cell receptor (beta chain) came up a few times. Its cognate antigen is unknown. Each donor was a healthy Caucasian individual from Russia, aged 6 to 90. This entry belongs to a study of blood T cells in healthy people across ages. Study context: For every two T cells, template switching captured about one barcoded beta molecule.

Then a second PCR, running roughly 6 to 12 cycles, was carried out with a sample-barcoded 5' primer and a J-beta primer mix. A 12-random-nucleotide template-switch adaptor tagged each cDNA molecule. One entry per CDR3 protein results from TCRdb running MiXCR on the 5' RACE reads. The table includes about 940,000 distinct CDR3 sequences, 40% to 60% detected once. Regarding the study as a whole: Higher diversity, along with more naive CD4+ cells, distinguished long-lived donors from aged donors.

The material sequenced was blood. This receptor was identified in a man aged 25 to 40 in good health.

CDR3 amino acids: CSGWGQGINEKLFF. The CDR3 nucleotides are TGCAGCGGCTGGGGCCAGGGAATTAATGAAAAACTGTTTTTT. V is TRBV20-1 and J is TRBJ1-4, with a tentative D call TRBD1 (5 bases). The CDR3 is made up of 14 amino acids. CDR1 is DFQATT, CDR2 SNEGSKA, per germline (reference sequence).